Listed below are T cell receptor beta chains from one sample, sequenced in a study of T cell responses to AZD1222 COVID-19 vaccine. Sequenced by immunoSEQ multiplex PCR; TCRdb stores in-frame clones only, minus some. The table records fewer than 130,000 clones, about nine tenths of them present only once. The sequenced sample was peripheral blood, obtained on day 0 of AZD1222 vaccination. The receptors derive from an adult in good health. Each CDR3 is given with its conserved first and last residue. The D gene is left open where the match is weak. Some rows mark clone size as missing; the rest say once, few, many or name a class of expanded clone.

v_gene	d_gene	abundance	j_gene	CDR3aa	CDR3nt
TRBV29-1	TRBD1	-	TRBJ1-2	CSATGGSNYGYTF	TGCAGCGCAACAGGGGGATCTAACTATGGCTACACCTTC
TRBV11-3	-	-	TRBJ1-3	CASSLSGSGNTIYF	TGTGCCAGCAGCTTAAGCGGATCTGGAAACACCATATATTTT
TRBV29-1	-	-	TRBJ2-5	CSVEVSQETQYF	TGCAGCGTTGAGGTTTCCCAAGAGACCCAGTACTTC
TRBV5-6	TRBD2	once	TRBJ2-1	CASSFWSSGVNEQFF	TGTGCCAGCAGCTTCTGGTCTAGCGGGGTCAATGAGCAGTTCTTC
TRBV14	-	-	TRBJ1-6	CASSHGRASPLHF	TGTGCCAGCAGCCATGGTAGGGCTTCACCCCTCCACTTT
TRBV27	TRBD1	-	TRBJ1-2	CASSSRGLGYGYTF	TGTGCCAGCAGTTCGAGGGGGCTCGGCTATGGCTACACCTTC
TRBV6-2/TRBV6-3	TRBD1	-	TRBJ1-2	CASSYTTGTAGSGYTF	TGTGCCAGCAGTTACACGACCGGGACAGCGGGCAGTGGCTACACCTTC
TRBV6-5	-	-	TRBJ2-7	CASSYLGGTYEQYF	TGTGCCAGCAGTTACTTAGGGGGTACCTACGAGCAGTACTTC
TRBV19	-	-	TRBJ1-2	CASSIGARGIYGYTF	TGTGCCAGTAGTATCGGGGCTCGGGGCATTTATGGCTACACCTTC
TRBV28	-	-	TRBJ1-1	CASSFRGLNTEAFF	TGTGCCAGCAGTTTCCGGGGTCTGAACACTGAAGCTTTCTTT
TRBV5-1	-	-	TRBJ2-7	CASSSLLGTRGEQYF	TGCGCCAGCAGCTCCCTCCTGGGGACGAGGGGAGAGCAGTACTTC
TRBV3-1/TRBV3-2	-	-	TRBJ1-6	CASSQGERVASPLHF	TGTGCCAGCAGCCAAGGGGAACGGGTGGCTTCACCCCTCCACTTT
TRBV12-3/TRBV12-4	-	-	TRBJ1-2	CASRMTGYGYTF	TGTGCCAGCAGGATGACAGGTTATGGCTACACCTTC
TRBV28	-	-	TRBJ1-4	CASSLWRQPTNEKLFF	TGTGCCAGCAGTCTATGGAGGCAACCAACTAATGAAAAACTGTTTTTT
TRBV21-1	-	-	TRBJ2-1	CASRVVLAGGDEQFF	TGTGCCAGCAGAGTGGTGCTAGCGGGGGGCGATGAGCAGTTCTTC
TRBV12-5	-	-	TRBJ2-7	CASGLVVYEQYF	TGTGCTAGTGGTTTGGTAGTCTACGAGCAGTACTTC
TRBV3-1/TRBV3-2	-	once	TRBJ2-3	CASSLTDTQYF	TGTGCCAGCAGCCTGACAGATACGCAGTATTTT
TRBV4-1	-	-	TRBJ1-1	CATSRGGTEAFF	TGCGCCACCTCGAGGGGGGGCACTGAAGCTTTCTTT
TRBV30	TRBD1	-	TRBJ2-7	CAWSVQGSVEQYF	TGTGCCTGGAGTGTACAGGGGTCGGTCGAGCAGTACTTC
TRBV18	-	-	TRBJ1-1	CASSFFSSEQEAFF	TGTGCCAGCTCATTCTTTTCGAGCGAACAAGAAGCTTTCTTT
TRBV4-2	-	once	TRBJ2-7	CASSQDQGYYEQYF	TGTGCCAGCAGCCAAGATCAGGGTTACTACGAGCAGTACTTC
TRBV5-4	-	-	TRBJ1-1	CASSTPGRGWNTEAFF	TGTGCCAGCAGCACCCCGGGGAGGGGATGGAACACTGAAGCTTTCTTT
TRBV30	-	-	TRBJ1-2	CAWSVWDGYYGYTF	TGTGCCTGGAGTGTATGGGACGGGTACTATGGCTACACCTTC
TRBV10-2	TRBD1	-	TRBJ1-1	CASRDRASTEAFF	TGCGCCAGCCGGGACAGGGCGTCAACTGAAGCTTTCTTT
TRBV10-3	-	-	TRBJ2-1	CAISSTGGLRNEQFF	TGTGCCATCAGCTCGACTGGGGGACTCAGGAATGAGCAGTTCTTC
TRBV5-4	TRBD1	-	TRBJ1-1	CASSYPDRFTEAFF	TGTGCCAGCAGCTACCCGGACAGGTTCACTGAAGCTTTCTTT
TRBV5-4	-	once	TRBJ2-2	CAGSQGQYRGAVF	TGTGCCGGGTCCCAGGGGCAGTACCGGGGAGCTGTTTTT
TRBV18	-	-	TRBJ1-1	CASSPLDGLNTEAFF	TGTGCCAGCTCACCGTTGGACGGACTGAACACTGAAGCTTTCTTT
TRBV6-5	-	-	TRBJ1-4	CASQDGGEKLFF	TGTGCCAGCCAAGATGGCGGCGAAAAACTGTTTTTT
TRBV27	TRBD1	-	TRBJ1-2	CASSLRQGAIGYTF	TGTGCCAGCAGTTTAAGGCAGGGGGCGATCGGCTACACCTTC
TRBV6-5	TRBD1	-	TRBJ2-7	CASRNGDSSYEQYF	TGTGCCAGCAGGAACGGGGACAGCTCCTACGAGCAGTACTTC
TRBV28	-	-	TRBJ1-2	CASSLSGYGYTF	TGTGCCAGCAGTTTGTCAGGGTACGGCTACACCTTC
TRBV3-1/TRBV3-2	-	-	TRBJ2-1	CASSQDVRGGSYNEQFF	TGTGCCAGCAGCCAAGACGTAAGGGGGGGTAGTTACAATGAGCAGTTCTTC
TRBV18	TRBD1	-	TRBJ1-4	CASSPTGPGEKLFF	TGTGCCAGCTCACCGACAGGGCCAGGGGAAAAACTGTTTTTT
TRBV6-5	-	-	TRBJ1-1	CASRPLANTEAFF	TGTGCCAGCAGACCTCTGGCTAACACTGAAGCTTTCTTT
TRBV7-3	-	-	TRBJ1-6	CASSHPNSPLHF	TGTGCCAGCAGCCATCCAAATTCACCCCTCCACTTT
TRBV2	-	-	TRBJ1-2	CASSEGRKSFYGYTF	TGTGCCAGCAGTGAAGGTCGGAAAAGCTTCTATGGCTACACCTTC
TRBV28	-	-	TRBJ2-7	CASSRRTYEQYF	TGTGCCAGCAGCCGGCGGACCTACGAGCAGTACTTC
TRBV28	TRBD1	-	TRBJ2-7	CASSLMTGGVYEQYF	TGTGCCAGCAGTTTAATGACAGGGGGAGTCTACGAGCAGTACTTC
TRBV6-5	TRBD1	-	TRBJ2-7	CASSISQGAEQYF	TGTGCCAGCAGTATCTCGCAGGGGGCCGAGCAGTACTTC
TRBV5-4	TRBD1	-	TRBJ1-4	CASSSDRGPNEKLFF	TGTGCCAGCAGTTCCGACAGGGGGCCTAATGAAAAACTGTTTTTT
TRBV15	-	-	TRBJ2-5	CATSRDYGEETQYF	TGTGCCACCAGCAGAGATTACGGGGAAGAGACCCAGTACTTC
TRBV19	-	-	TRBJ1-1	CASSMRLGTEAFF	TGTGCCAGTAGTATGAGGTTGGGCACTGAAGCTTTCTTT
TRBV6-6	-	once	TRBJ1-3	CASSPGSRVNTIYF	TGTGCCAGCAGTCCGGGGTCCCGTGTGAACACCATATATTTT
TRBV24-1	TRBD1	few	TRBJ2-1	CATREGQGVNEQFF	TGTGCCACCAGGGAAGGACAGGGGGTCAACGAGCAGTTCTTC
TRBV18	-	-	TRBJ1-5	CASSPRARDQPQHF	TGTGCCAGCTCACCACGCGCTCGGGATCAGCCCCAGCATTTT
TRBV7-3	TRBD1	-	TRBJ2-3	CASSAGGSLADTQYF	TGTGCCAGCAGTGCAGGGGGCTCGTTAGCAGATACGCAGTATTTT
TRBV5-1	-	-	TRBJ1-5	CASSFTGNQPQHF	TGCGCCAGCAGCTTTACAGGGAATCAGCCCCAGCATTTT
TRBV19	-	-	TRBJ2-1	CASSIGLVKFF	TGTGCCAGTAGTATAGGACTAGTAAAGTTCTTC
TRBV19	TRBD1	-	TRBJ2-2	CASSIDLWTGSTGELFF	TGTGCCAGTAGTATAGATCTATGGACAGGCTCCACCGGGGAGCTGTTTTTT
TRBV19	TRBD1	-	TRBJ2-7	CASSTGTASYEQYF	TGTGCCAGTAGTACCGGGACAGCCTCCTACGAGCAGTACTTC
TRBV6-5	-	once	TRBJ1-4	CASSYSTRGGEKLFF	TGTGCCAGCAGTTACTCGACTAGGGGTGGTGAAAAACTGTTTTTT
TRBV19	TRBD1	once	TRBJ2-3	CASSILGQGAPDTQYF	TGTGCCAGTAGTATCCTTGGACAGGGGGCCCCAGATACGCAGTATTTT
TRBV5-6	TRBD1	-	TRBJ1-2	CASRQQGGGYTF	TGTGCCAGCAGACAGCAGGGGGGTGGCTACACCTTC